A selection of T cell receptor beta chains follows, all from one sample in a study of T cells in Graves' hyperthyroidism and ophthalmopathy. A single record per CDR3 protein comes from TCRdb applying MiXCR to the multiplex PCR reads. The sample contains some 800,000 distinct CDR3 sequences, about 38% of which appear only once. Material for sequencing was blood. These receptors all stem from a man between 18 and 29 years old with Graves' hyperthyroidism. Each CDR3 is given with its conserved first and last residue. D genes are given only for firm matches. Clone sizes are given selectively: once, few, many, or a class where the clone is expanded.

d_call	clone_size	v_call	j_call	cdr3_nt	cdr3_aa
NA	NA	TRBV7-9	TRBJ2-2	TGTGCCAGCAGCTTAGCCGTCAGGGGTACGAACACCGGGGAGCTGTTTTTT	CASSLAVRGTNTGELFF
TRBD1	many	TRBV19	TRBJ1-5	TGTGCCAGTAGTAAGGTGACAGGGAGCAATCAGCCCCAGCATTTT	CASSKVTGSNQPQHF
NA	NA	TRBV5-1	TRBJ1-1	TGCGCCAGCAGCCAGCCGGGGACCCTGAACACTGAAGCTTTCTTT	CASSQPGTLNTEAFF
NA	few	TRBV7-9	TRBJ2-7	TGTGCCAGCAGCGATCGGATCTCCTACGAGCAGTACTTC	CASSDRISYEQYF
NA	NA	TRBV7-2	TRBJ2-7	TGTGCCAGCAGCTCAGTGGGACCGGGGCCCAACGAGCAGTACTTC	CASSSVGPGPNEQYF
TRBD2	NA	TRBV7-6	TRBJ2-5	TGTGCCAGCTCCCCAGGGCTAGCGGGGACACAAGAGACCCAGTACTTC	CASSPGLAGTQETQYF
NA	many	TRBV9	TRBJ1-1	TGTGCCAGCAGCCGGGTGGGCAACACTGAAGCTTTCTTT	CASSRVGNTEAFF
NA	once	TRBV12-3/TRBV12-4	TRBJ2-2	TGTGCCAGCATGGAGCGGAGGATTAACACCGGGGAGCTGTTTTTT	CASMERRINTGELFF
NA	once	TRBV9	TRBJ1-1	TGCGCCAGCAGCTCCGAGGGTCTGACGAACACTGAAGCTTCCTTT	CASSSEGLTNTEASF
NA	many	TRBV29-1	TRBJ1-2	TGCAGCGTTGAACGGACAGAGACTAACTATGGCTACACCTTC	CSVERTETNYGYTF
NA	few	TRBV5-1	TRBJ2-7	TGCGCCAGCAGCCGCGCCGTTGGAGAGCAGTACTTC	CASSRAVGEQYF
TRBD2	NA	TRBV7-7	TRBJ2-5	TGTGCTAGAGCGGGGGGCTTTCCAGAGACCCAGTACTTC	CARAGGFPETQYF
NA	NA	TRBV20-1	TRBJ1-2	TGCAGTGAATCGTGGACAGTCGTGAGGGGCTACACCTTC	CSESWTVVRGYTF
NA	NA	TRBV7-9	TRBJ2-7	TGTGCCAGCAGCTTAGGGGGGCGGCCTGCCTACGAGCAGTACTTC	CASSLGGRPAYEQYF
NA	many	TRBV2	TRBJ2-5	TGTGCCAGCCTTGGACAGCAAGAGACCCAGTACTTC	CASLGQQETQYF
NA	few	TRBV2	TRBJ1-5	TGTGCCAGCAGTGAGAGTTGGGTTAGGGTGGGGGGCAATCAGCCCCAGCATTTT	CASSESWVRVGGNQPQHF
NA	NA	TRBV29-1	TRBJ2-7	TGCAGCGTTGAGAGGTCAGGGGGGTACGAGCAGTACTTC	CSVERSGGYEQYF
TRBD1	NA	TRBV7-3	TRBJ1-1	TGTGCCAGCAGCTTAAGTATGGGACAGCCCATTGCTGAAGCTTTCTTT	CASSLSMGQPIAEAFF
NA	few	TRBV20-1	TRBJ1-4	TGCAGTGCTAGAGATTGGGCCCGAGGTGGTGAAAAACTGTTTTTT	CSARDWARGGEKLFF
TRBD1	few	TRBV4-1	TRBJ2-7	TGCGCCAGCAGCCATTCGGCCACAGGGGAAGTCTACGAGCAGTACTTC	CASSHSATGEVYEQYF
TRBD1	few	TRBV7-2	TRBJ1-4	TGTGCCAGCAGAGGGACAGGGGGGGCTGAAAAACTGTTTTTT	CASRGTGGAEKLFF
NA	NA	TRBV2	TRBJ1-5	TGTGCCAGCAGTGAATCCAGCGGGGATCAGCCCCAGCATTTT	CASSESSGDQPQHF
TRBD1	NA	TRBV2	TRBJ1-4	TGTGCCAGCAGTGATCTTAGACAGGGAGGAGAAAAACTGTTTTTT	CASSDLRQGGEKLFF
NA	NA	TRBV7-9	TRBJ1-1	TGTGCCAGCAGCCCTGTGCGGCTGAACACTGAAGCTTTCTTT	CASSPVRLNTEAFF
NA	NA	TRBV7-9	TRBJ2-5	TGTGCCAGCAGCTTATACAGGAGTACGTTGGGTGAGACCCAGTACTTC	CASSLYRSTLGETQYF
NA	NA	TRBV5-1	TRBJ1-4	TGCGCCAGCAGCTTGGGGGGGGGGCTTGGTGAAAAACTGTTTTTT	CASSLGGGLGEKLFF
TRBD1	many	TRBV10-3	TRBJ1-1	TGTGCCATCAGTGAGTACTCAGGGGGCCAGGAAGATCACACTGAAGCTTTCTTT	CAISEYSGGQEDHTEAFF
NA	once	TRBV6-5	TRBJ1-6	TGTGCCAGCAGTTACGGGGCGCCAGGATCCTATAATTCACCCCTCCACTTT	CASSYGAPGSYNSPLHF
TRBD1	few	TRBV6-5	TRBJ2-5	TGTGCCAGCAGTTTGAGAAGGGACAGCCAGGCCCAGTACTTC	CASSLRRDSQAQYF
NA	NA	TRBV12-3/TRBV12-4	TRBJ2-7	TGTGCCAGCCTCCCGGGGTCCTTGATTGACTACGAGCAGTACTTC	CASLPGSLIDYEQYF
NA	NA	TRBV7-9	TRBJ2-7	TGTGCCAGCAGCCAAGTACCAGGTGGATCGAACGAGCAGTACTTC	CASSQVPGGSNEQYF
NA	few	TRBV7-9	TRBJ2-7	TGTGCCAGCAGCCTGTTTGGGGAGGTGGGCGAGCAGTACTTC	CASSLFGEVGEQYF
NA	NA	TRBV7-9	TRBJ2-2	TGTGCCAGCAGCCAAGGGGCAGCAACGAACACCGGGGAGCTGTTTTTT	CASSQGAATNTGELFF
NA	few	TRBV6-5	TRBJ1-2	TGTGCCAGCGCGATCTATGGCTACACCTTC	CASAIYGYTF
NA	many	TRBV7-9	TRBJ2-7	TGTGCCAGCAGTCTACTTACAGGCTACGAGCAGTACTTC	CASSLLTGYEQYF
NA	NA	TRBV7-9	TRBJ2-5	TGTGCCAGCAGCTTAGGGACTGATCCACGAGAGACCCAGTACTTC	CASSLGTDPRETQYF
NA	NA	TRBV5-4	TRBJ1-1	TGTGCCGGCAGCTTGCTAAAATGGGCGACTGAAGCTTTCTTT	CAGSLLKWATEAFF
TRBD2	NA	TRBV5-1	TRBJ2-7	TGCGCCAGCAGCTTGTGGCTAGCGGGAGAAATATGGTACTTC	CASSLWLAGEIWYF
NA	once	TRBV10-3	TRBJ1-6	TGTGCCATCAAGGGGACTAATTCACCCCTCCACTTT	CAIKGTNSPLHF
NA	NA	TRBV7-9	TRBJ2-2	TGCGCCAGCAGCCAAGATCGAGGGGCCCCCACGGGGGAGCTGTTTTTT	CASSQDRGAPTGELFF
NA	few	TRBV29-1	TRBJ2-7	TGCAGCGTTGAAGACCGCCAGGGGATAAACTACGAGCAGTACTTC	CSVEDRQGINYEQYF
NA	few	TRBV28	TRBJ1-1	TGTGCCAGCAGTTTGTACAGCCAGTACACTGAAGCTTTCTTT	CASSLYSQYTEAFF
TRBD1	NA	TRBV7-3	TRBJ2-2	TGTGCCAGCAGCTTAACCGGACAGGCGAACACCGGGGAGCTGTTTTTT	CASSLTGQANTGELFF